These 24 T cell receptor beta chains share one sample of origin, sequenced in a study of T cell changes during pregnancy in multiple sclerosis. Assay used: immunoSEQ multiplex PCR; TCRdb lists only in-frame clones, some missing. The table records tens of thousands of clones, 91% of them present only once. Sequencing used peripheral blood, obtained in the third trimester of pregnancy. The source is a female donor in good health, enrolled as a control in a pregnancy study.

This rearrangement joins TRBV7-2 to TRBJ1-2; D possibly corresponds to TRBD1 (6 bases). V lost 5 bases to trimming and J lost 2 bases, with 9 bases between them. Germline CDR1 SGHTA, CDR2 FQGNSA. The CDR3 spans 13 residues. The CDR3 reads CASSLGQNYGYTF. The CDR3 bases are TGTGCCAGCAGCCTCGGACAGAACTATGGCTACACCTTC. The full variable domain, in which reference TRBV7-2 and TRBJ1-2 provide the parts outside the CDR3, is GAGVSQSPSNKVTEKGKDVELRCDPISGHTALYWYRQSLGQGLEFLIYFQGNSAPDKSGLPSDRFSAERTGGSVSTLTIQRTQQEDSAVYLCASSLGQNYGYTFGSGTRLTVV.

A single count supports this clone. V and J are TRBV16 and TRBJ1-3; D is unresolved. V lost 0 bases, J lost 0 bases, and 15 bases lay in between. Germline lookup yields CDR1 KGHSY and CDR2 FQNENV. The CDR3 covers 18 residues. DNA for the CDR3: TGTGCCAGCAGCCAATCGTTTAGGCGGGCGAACTCTGGAAACACCATATATTTT. Protein product: CASSQSFRRANSGNTIYF.

This clone was seen once. The V call is TRBV12-1, the J call TRBJ2-5; the table assigns TRBD2, which was not confirmed against the DNA. TRBV12-1 is described as a pseudogene. The CDR3 has 17 amino acids. This CDR3 is CASSSGRAVNSQETQYF. CDR3 in DNA: TGTGCCAGCAGCTCTGGCAGAGCGGTAAACTCTCAAGAGACCCAGTACTTC.

V and J are TRBV11-3 and TRBJ2-1, with 7 positions matching TRBD1. V lost 4 bases, J lost 4 bases, and 4 bases stayed unmatched. CDR1 SGHNT and CDR2 YENEEA come from the germline V gene. The CDR3 consists of 14 residues. The CDR3 nucleotides read TGTGCCAGCAGCTCTAGGACAGGATACAATGAGCAGTTCTTC. As protein: CASSSRTGYNEQFF.

The V call is TRBV18, the J call TRBJ2-1, with TRBD2 as a possible D gene (7 bases). V lost 3 bases and J 0 bases, leaving 12 bases between the germline ends. Germline V CDR1 and CDR2: KGHSH, LQKENI. CDR3 size: 16 residues. In DNA, the CDR3 is TGTGCCAGCTCACCGGGAGGGGGACGCTCCTACAATGAGCAGTTCTTC. Encoded protein: CASSPGGGRSYNEQFF.

The chain has TRBV2 and TRBJ1-1, with 8 bases that match TRBD1. The V gene end was trimmed by 6 bases and the J gene end by 6 bases; junction bases not matched to a gene: 9. This CDR3 is built from 14 residues. Germline-derived CDR1 and CDR2 are SNHLY and FYNNEI. The CDR3 protein is CASSLGQGASEAFF. The CDR3 bases are TGTGCCAGCAGCCTCGGACAGGGTGCTTCTGAAGCTTTCTTT.

The chain uses TRBV19 and TRBJ1-1; tentatively, D is TRBD1 (6 bases). CDR1 and CDR2 (germline): LNHDA, SQIVND (reference sequence). CDR3 size: 14 residues. Deletions cut 4 bases from V and 11 bases from J, with 20 bases between. The CDR3 sequence: CASSKLWTAAGAFF. In DNA, the CDR3 is TGTGCCAGTAGTAAGCTTTGGACAGCAGCTGGGGCTTTCTTT.

In this sample, this clone is medium-sized. V is TRBV19 and J is TRBJ2-6; possibly TRBD1 for D (5 bases). Germline V gives CDR1 LNHDA, CDR2 SQIVND (reference sequence). V was shortened by 8 bases and J by 1 base, with 12 bases between the two germline ends. The CDR3 has 15 residues. In nucleotides, the CDR3 is TGTGCCAGTTCTACAGGTATATCTGGGGCCAACGTCCTGACTTTC. This encodes CASSTGISGANVLTF.

V usage is TRBV18 and J usage is TRBJ1-2; 8 nucleotides match TRBD1. J lost 3 bases, V lost 6 bases, and 9 bases had no gene match. The CDR3 runs to 15 residues. Germline V gene sequence: CDR1 KGHSH, CDR2 LQKENI. CDR3 loop: CASSQRTGQHYGYTF. CDR3 in DNA: TGTGCCAGCTCGCAGCGGACAGGGCAACACTATGGCTACACCTTC.

This clone was picked up one time. The J gene is TRBJ1-1, the V gene TRBV5-5, with 8 positions matching TRBD1. The CDR3 is 14 amino acids. Germline lookup yields CDR1 SGHKS and CDR2 YYEKEE (reference sequence). V dropped 2 bases and J dropped 2; count of bases not matched to a gene: 2. The CDR3 nucleotides read TGTGCCAGCAGCTTAACAGGGGGAAACACTGAAGCTTTCTTT. Residues: CASSLTGGNTEAFF. The entire variable domain, with the rest obtained from reference TRBV5-5 and TRBJ1-1, is as follows: DAGVTQSPTHLIKTRGQQVTLRCSPISGHKSVSWYQQVLGQGPQFIFQYYEKEERGRGNFPDRFSARQFPNYSSELNVNALLLGDSALYLCASSLTGGNTEAFFGQGTRLTVV.

The chain combines TRBV4-2 with TRBJ2-2; 13 bases map to TRBD2. This CDR3 is 20 amino acids long. V trimming: 0 bases; J trimming: 1 base; junction bases outside the gene matches: 8. Germline CDR1 is LGHNA and CDR2 is YNFKEQ. As DNA, the CDR3 is TGTGCCAGCAGCCAAGATGTAGGACTAGCGGGGGCCGTGAACACCGGGGAGCTGTTTTTT. As protein: CASSQDVGLAGAVNTGELFF.

This chain links TRBV27 with TRBJ2-1, with D unresolved. Germline V gene sequence: CDR1 MNHEY, CDR2 SMNVEV (reference sequence). Trimming cost V 0 bases and J 5 bases, with 8 bases left between them. This CDR3 is built from 14 residues. Written as DNA, the CDR3 is TGTGCCAGCAGTTTATCGCTGGTAGACAATGAGCAGTTCTTC. It codes for CASSLSLVDNEQFF.

This clone was counted once. This sequence joins TRBV6-6 and TRBJ1-4; possibly TRBD1 for D (5 bases). Germline V CDR1 and CDR2: MNHNY, SVGAGI (reference sequence). The CDR3 is 14 amino acids. The V gene lost 6 bases and the J gene lost 8 bases, with 16 bases spanning the gap. This chain's CDR3 is CASRRSGLWEKLFF. CDR3 DNA sequence: TGTGCCAGCAGACGATCAGGGCTTTGGGAAAAACTGTTTTTT.

This sequence joins TRBV28 and TRBJ1-2; 7 nucleotides match TRBD1. This CDR3 is 16 amino acids long. With 5 bases clipped from V and 4 bases from J, the junction kept 13 bases outside the gene matches. Germline assignment: CDR1 MDHEN and CDR2 SYDVKM. The CDR3 nucleotides read TGTGCCAGCAGTCTATCCTTGAGGGGGCGCGTCTATGGCTACACCTTC. Translating it yields CASSLSLRGRVYGYTF.

The V and J genes are TRBV6-5 and TRBJ1-2; no firm D call. The germline V gene has CDR1 MNHEY and CDR2 SVGAGI. The CDR3 sequence is 15 residues long. The V end was cut by 0 bases, the J end by 4 bases, with 12 bases between. For the CDR3, the DNA is TGTGCCAGCAGTTACTCTCCGGCCAGCGGCTATGGCTACACCTTC. Its translation is CASSYSPASGYGYTF.

Here the CDR3 DNA reads TGTGCCAGCAGTGCGGCGGGAGGGCCCTACGAGCAGTACTTC. Translating it yields CASSAAGGPYEQYF. The chain joins TRBV6-1 to TRBJ2-7; 9 bases are a match to TRBD2. Germline trimming cut 4 bases from V and 2 bases from J; bases unmatched to any gene: 3. The CDR3 loop spans 14 amino acids. Germline CDR1 and CDR2: MNHNS and SASEGT.

The J gene is TRBJ1-5, the V gene TRBV11-2, with D unresolved. Deletions cut 1 base from V and 0 bases from J, with 10 bases between. The CDR3 extends over 16 amino acids. CDR1 and CDR2 from the germline V gene are SGHAT and FQNNGV. CDR3 region: CASSLVGRNSNQPQHF. DNA for the CDR3: TGTGCCAGCAGCTTAGTTGGGAGAAATAGCAATCAGCCCCAGCATTTT. Filled out from reference TRBV11-2 and TRBJ1-5, the complete variable domain reads EAGVAQSPRYKIIEKRQSVAFWCNPISGHATLYWYQQILGQGPKLLIQFQNNGVVDDSQLPKDRFSAERLKGVDSTLKIQPAKLEDSAVYLCASSLVGRNSNQPQHFGDGTRLSIL.

J is TRBJ1-2 and V is TRBV10-3; D uncertain. V was cut by 5 bases and J by 4 bases, with 8 bases left in between. Germline V gene sequence: CDR1 ENHRY, CDR2 SYGVKD. The CDR3 totals 12 residues. The CDR3 region has the DNA TGTGCCATCAGTCCCGGGATCTATGGCTACACCTTC. Its protein product is CAISPGIYGYTF.

V and J are TRBV5-1 and TRBJ1-5; no clear D. Germline V gene data show CDR1 as SGHRS and CDR2 as YFSETQ. The V and J ends lost 4 bases and 3 bases respectively, with 8 bases between them. CDR3 length: 13 amino acids. The CDR3 bases are TGCGCCAGCAGCCCCGGGGTCAATCAGCCCCAGCATTTT. This codes for CASSPGVNQPQHF.

The V and J genes are TRBV11-2 and TRBJ2-5, with a tentative D call TRBD2 (5 bases). CDR3 size: 13 residues. V was trimmed by 1 base and J by 4 bases, leaving 7 bases between them. Germline-derived CDR1 and CDR2 are SGHAT and FQNNGV. In nucleotides, the CDR3 is TGTGCCAGCAGCTTAGTTGGGAGAGAGACCCAGTACTTC. This translates into CASSLVGRETQYF.

The chain recombines TRBV6-5 with TRBJ2-1; weak D call: TRBD1 (7 bases). The V end was cut by 6 bases, the J end by 2 bases, with 14 bases between. The CDR3 totals 15 residues. The germline gives CDR1 MNHEY, CDR2 SVGAGI. The CDR3 here is CASRKTGRTYNEQFF. The CDR3 DNA follows: TGTGCCAGCAGGAAGACAGGGAGGACCTACAATGAGCAGTTCTTC.

The V gene is TRBV11-1, the J gene TRBJ1-1; D unclear. Germline V gene lookup returns CDR1 SGHAT and CDR2 FQDESV (reference sequence). The CDR3 sequence is 15 residues long. The V gene lost 5 bases and the J gene lost 0 bases, with 13 bases spanning the gap. As DNA, the CDR3 is TGTGCCAGCAGCCCCTGGGAGGGTATGAACACTGAAGCTTTCTTT. Amino acids: CASSPWEGMNTEAFF.

The V call is TRBV19, the J call TRBJ2-1; 16 bases are a match to TRBD2. There are 18 residues in the CDR3. The ends lost 6 bases at V and 7 bases at J; junction bases unmatched: 12. The germline gives CDR1 LNHDA, CDR2 SQIVND (reference sequence). The CDR3 bases are TGTGCCAGTAGGGGACTAGCGGGAGGGGAAGCGTTCATGAATGAGCAGTTCTTC. It codes for CASRGLAGGEAFMNEQFF.

The rearrangement uses TRBV27 and TRBJ2-1, with 11 bases identical to TRBD2. Trimming cost V 2 bases and J 7 bases; bases outside gene matches: 4. CDR1 and CDR2 from the germline V gene are MNHEY and SMNVEV (reference sequence). This CDR3 has 15 residues. CDR3 protein: CASSLEGLAANEQFF. CDR3 DNA: TGTGCCAGCAGTTTAGAGGGACTAGCGGCAAATGAGCAGTTCTTC.